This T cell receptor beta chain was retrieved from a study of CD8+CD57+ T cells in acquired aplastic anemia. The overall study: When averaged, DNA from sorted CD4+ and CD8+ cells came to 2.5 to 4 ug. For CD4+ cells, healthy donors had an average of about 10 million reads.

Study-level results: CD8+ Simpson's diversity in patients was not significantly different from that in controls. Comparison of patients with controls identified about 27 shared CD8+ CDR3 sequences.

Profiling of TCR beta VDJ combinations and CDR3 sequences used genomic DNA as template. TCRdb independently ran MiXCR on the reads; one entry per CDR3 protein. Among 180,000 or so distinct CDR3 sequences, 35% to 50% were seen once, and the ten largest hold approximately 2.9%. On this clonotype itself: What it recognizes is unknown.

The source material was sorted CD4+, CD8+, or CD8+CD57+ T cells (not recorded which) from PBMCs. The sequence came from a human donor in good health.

The CDR3 sequence: CASSELTGLYEQYF. CDR3 nucleotides: TGTGCCAGCAGTGAATTAACAGGGTTATACGAGCAGTACTTC. The V and J genes are TRBV25-1 and TRBJ2-7; perhaps TRBD1 as D (6 bases). The CDR3 is made up of 14 amino acids. Trimming left V 1 base short and J 4 bases short, with 11 bases between. Germline-derived CDR1 and CDR2 are MGHDK and SYGVNS.